This TCR beta chain was sequenced for a study of blood T cell repertoires in COVID-19. Study summary: Specimens from acute and convalescent COVID-19 originated in the United States, Italy and Spain. Sources were T cells, B-cell-depleted T cells, or PBMCs; the material itself was cDNA or gDNA.

This clone was counted only a few times. Original methodology: Amplification of reference gene primers was used by the study to estimate nucleated cell counts. The table came from immunoSEQ multiplex PCR; TCRdb's copy has only in-frame clones and leaves some out. Clonal size and the V and J genes are those of that table, whereas D and trimming came from the DNA. This sample has some 260,000 clones, with around nine tenths found just once. V gave up 4 bases and J gave up 1 base, with 8 bases separating them. Germline lookup yields CDR1 SGHVS and CDR2 FQNEAQ. This CDR3 spans 13 amino acids. Sequenced sample: peripheral blood. The origin of this receptor is a man older than 75 with acute or convalescent COVID-19. The genes are TRBV7-8 and TRBJ2-7; the D is unclear. CDR3: CASSSRLSYEQYF. In nucleotides, the CDR3 is TGTGCCAGCAGCTCGAGGTTATCCTACGAGCAGTACTTC.